Reported below is one TCR beta chain. These data originate in a study of blood T cell repertoires in COVID-19. Study-wide context: Acute and convalescent COVID-19 specimens originated in the United States, Italy and Spain. PBMCs, B-cell-depleted T cells, or T cells provided the cDNA or gDNA that made up the material.

The germline V gene encodes CDR1 WSHSY and CDR2 SAAADI. Germline trimming cut 3 bases from V and 0 bases from J; bases unmatched to any gene: 11. The CDR3 runs to 17 residues. Per the original data handling: Amplifying reference gene primers gave estimates of nucleated cell counts. Generated by immunoSEQ multiplex PCR, the TCRdb table keeps only in-frame clones and is missing some. That table furnishes V, J and clone size, whereas the DNA furnished D and trimming. The data hold 110,000 to 150,000 clones, with 84% observed a single time. The receptor comes from a man in his sixties with active or convalescent COVID-19. J is TRBJ2-7 and V is TRBV10-2, with 7 bases identical to TRBD1. Sequenced input: peripheral blood. The CDR3 nucleotides are TGCGCCAGCAGTGACCCGGGCTATGGACAGGACTCCTACGAGCAGTACTTC. Encoded protein: CASSDPGYGQDSYEQYF.